A single sample gave rise to the 20 T cell receptor beta chains below, sequenced in a study of CD8 T cells in Susac syndrome. The RNA input was 0.5 to 1 ug, and it was reverse transcribed with random hexamers. TCRdb re-called the immunoSEQ multiplex PCR reads through MiXCR, storing one row per CDR3 protein. The table lists some 180,000 distinct CDR3 sequences, 85% to 95% of them singletons. The sequenced sample was CD4+ T cells from PBMCs. The receptors shown here come from a human donor with Susac syndrome.

The chain is built from TRBV28 and TRBJ2-3, with D possibly matching TRBD2 (5 bases). CDR3 length: 13 amino acids. The V end was cut by 7 bases, the J end by 3 bases, with 11 bases between. Looked up from germline, CDR1 is MDHEN and CDR2 is SYDVKM. The CDR3 protein is CASTLSGTDTQYF. Here the CDR3 DNA reads TGTGCCAGCACGCTAAGCGGAACAGATACGCAGTATTTT. The full variable domain, with the rest looked up from reference TRBV28 and TRBJ2-3, is DVKVTQSSRYLVKRTGEKVFLECVQDMDHENMFWYRQDPGLGLRLIYFSYDVKMKEKGDIPEGYSVSREKKERFSLILESASTNQTSMYLCASTLSGTDTQYFGPGTRLTVL.

The chain recombines TRBV11-2 with TRBJ2-3; 11 bases map to TRBD2. J was trimmed by 2 bases and V by 5 bases; bases with no gene match: 18. Germline CDR1 is SGHAT and CDR2 is FQNNGV. The CDR3 contains 20 residues. DNA for the CDR3: TGTGCCAGCAGCCCCGTGGGCCGGGCTAGCGGGAGGTTAGACACAGATACGCAGTATTTT. Encoded protein: CASSPVGRASGRLDTDTQYF.

The V gene is TRBV29-1, the J gene TRBJ2-7; 12 positions agree with TRBD2. Trimming took 6 bases from V and 5 from J; bases not matched to a gene: 8. The CDR3 consists of 14 residues. Germline CDR1 and CDR2: SQVTM and ANQGSEA. CDR3 protein: CSVVPRLAGDEQYF. In DNA, the CDR3 is TGCAGCGTGGTCCCGAGACTAGCGGGGGACGAGCAGTACTTC.

This clonotype was picked up one time. The gene calls are TRBV5-1 and TRBJ2-5; the D gene is possibly TRBD2 (5 bases). This CDR3 contains 15 residues. Germline CDR1 reads SGHRS; CDR2 reads YFSETQ. Trimming cost V 0 bases and J 4 bases, with 13 bases left between them. In nucleotides, the CDR3 is TGCGCCAGCAGCTTGGCCGCGGGTTTAGGAGAGACCCAGTACTTC. Protein: CASSLAAGLGETQYF.

The chain is built from TRBV12-3 or TRBV12-4 and TRBJ1-1; 8 bases line up with TRBD1. This CDR3 has 13 amino acids. The J segment lost 3 bases and the V segment lost 5 bases, leaving 2 bases of the junction unmatched. The CDR3 protein is CASSQGAYTEAFF. In DNA, the CDR3 is TGTGCCAGCAGTCAGGGGGCATACACTGAAGCTTTCTTT.

This chain joins TRBV19 and TRBJ1-5; D possibly corresponds to TRBD1 (6 bases). The CDR3 spans 16 residues. In germline, CDR1 is LNHDA, CDR2 SQIVND (reference sequence). V gave up 6 bases and J gave up 0 bases, with 15 bases separating them. Written as DNA, the CDR3 is TGTGCCAGTAGCCCTACAGGGTTCTATAGCAATCAGCCCCAGCATTTT. It translates to CASSPTGFYSNQPQHF. Together with reference TRBV19 and TRBJ1-5, the CDR3 gives the full variable domain: DGGITQSPKYLFRKEGQNVTLSCEQNLNHDAMYWYRQDPGQGLRLIYYSQIVNDFQKGDIAEGYSVSREKKESFPLTVTSAQKNPTAFYLCASSPTGFYSNQPQHFGDGTRLSIL.

The chain carries TRBV18 and TRBJ2-1, with 8 bases aligning to TRBD1. Germline V gene data show CDR1 as KGHSH and CDR2 as LQKENI. The CDR3 covers 15 residues. Germline trimming cut 3 bases from V and 5 bases from J; bases unmatched to any gene: 6. CDR3 loop: CASSPGTGPNNEQFF. The CDR3 nucleotides are TGTGCCAGCTCACCCGGGACAGGACCTAACAATGAGCAGTTCTTC.

This chain's CDR3 is CASSSTGTNTGELFF. As DNA, the CDR3 is TGTGCCAGCAGCTCCACAGGGACCAACACCGGGGAGCTGTTTTTT. The chain carries TRBV7-9 and TRBJ2-2, with D tentatively TRBD1 (6 bases). The CDR3 has 15 residues. CDR1 is SEHNR and CDR2 is FQNEAQ in the germline V gene (reference sequence). V was clipped by 4 bases and J by 2 bases, with 11 bases between them.

This chain connects TRBV30 to TRBJ2-7; either TRBD1 or TRBD2 may supply D (6 bases each). Trimming cost V 4 bases and J 5 bases, with 9 bases left between them. The CDR3 consists of 11 residues. CDR1 and CDR2 (germline): GTSNPN, SVGIG (reference sequence). The CDR3 loop reads CAWTGGHEQYF. DNA for the CDR3: TGTGCCTGGACTGGGGGGCACGAGCAGTACTTC.

The genes are TRBV27 and TRBJ2-1, with TRBD2 identical over 7 bases. CDR1 MNHEY and CDR2 SMNVEV come from the germline V gene (reference sequence). CDR3 length: 16 amino acids. V gave up 3 bases and J gave up 4 bases; unmatched junction bases: 9. Written as DNA, the CDR3 is TGTGCCAGCAGTTTCGGGGGAGGGCGGAGGTACAATGAGCAGTTCTTC. It is translated as CASSFGGGRRYNEQFF.

The chain couples TRBV20-1 to TRBJ1-5; maybe TRBD1 (5 bases). Per the germline V gene, CDR1 is DFQATT and CDR2 is SNEGSKA (reference sequence). This CDR3 spans 13 amino acids. Trimming pared 3 bases from V and 4 bases from J, leaving 10 bases between. CDR3 DNA sequence: TGCAGTGCTAGCGGACACTTAAATCAGCCCCAGCATTTT. Its translation is CSASGHLNQPQHF.

The V and J genes are TRBV20-1 and TRBJ2-7, with TRBD2 matching over 14 bases. V lost 6 bases to trimming and J lost 5 bases; unmatched junction nucleotides: 9. The CDR3 length is 15 residues. The V gene's germline CDR1 is DFQATT and CDR2 SNEGSKA (reference sequence). The CDR3 spells CSARLAGGPFNEQYF. CDR3 nucleotides: TGCAGTGCCCGACTAGCGGGAGGGCCCTTCAACGAGCAGTACTTC.

CDR3 loop: CAWRRDSTNEKLFF. The CDR3 DNA reads TGTGCCTGGCGTAGGGATTCAACTAATGAAAAACTGTTTTTT. The V gene is TRBV30, the J gene TRBJ1-4; the D is unclear. This CDR3 spans 14 amino acids. Germline loops: CDR1 GTSNPN, CDR2 SVGIG (reference sequence). V lost 5 bases to trimming and J lost 0 bases, with 10 bases between them.

The chain joins TRBV15 to TRBJ2-1; D perhaps matches TRBD1 (6 bases). The V end was cut by 0 bases, the J end by 11 bases, with 14 bases between. The CDR3 totals 14 residues. Per germline, CDR1 LNHNV and CDR2 YYDKDF (reference sequence). CDR3 DNA: TGTGCCACCAGCAGAGATGGGACACCGTTTAAGCAGTTCTTC. It encodes CATSRDGTPFKQFF.

J is TRBJ2-7 and V is TRBV29-1; tentative D call: TRBD2 (5 bases). CDR3 size: 15 residues. The V and J ends lost 4 bases and 1 base respectively, with 17 bases between them. Germline V gene lookup returns CDR1 SQVTM and CDR2 ANQGSEA. The CDR3 region has the DNA TGCAGCGTTGTCTTTCTCCAACCGGGGTCCTACGAGCAGTACTTC. It codes for CSVVFLQPGSYEQYF.

This clonotype was seen a single time. The J gene is TRBJ2-3, the V gene TRBV28, with 7 bases identical to TRBD2. Germline V gene data show CDR1 as MDHEN and CDR2 as SYDVKM. V lost 2 bases and J lost 6; bases outside the gene matches: 8. This CDR3 has 15 amino acids. CDR3 in amino acids: CASSLLSLAADTQYF. Written as DNA, the CDR3 is TGTGCCAGCAGTTTACTGTCGCTAGCGGCGGATACGCAGTATTTT.

The V call is TRBV9, the J call TRBJ2-5; the D gene is possibly TRBD2 (6 bases). The germline V gene has CDR1 SGDLS and CDR2 YYNGEE. With 0 bases removed from V and 3 bases from J, the gap between germline ends came to 6 bases. The CDR3 spans 13 residues. CDR3: CASSVGGEETQYF. Here the CDR3 DNA reads TGTGCCAGCAGCGTAGGGGGGGAAGAGACCCAGTACTTC. The whole variable domain, remainder taken from reference TRBV9 and TRBJ2-5, is DSGVTQTPKHLITATGQRVTLRCSPRSGDLSVYWYQQSLDQGLQFLIQYYNGEERAKGNILERFSAQQFPDLHSELNLSSLELGDSALYFCASSVGGEETQYFGPGTRLLVL.

The rearrangement links TRBV7-9 to TRBJ2-2; D may be TRBD1 (6 bases). Germline V CDR1 and CDR2: SEHNR, FQNEAQ (reference sequence). The CDR3 length is 15 residues. V dropped 5 bases and J dropped 4 bases, with 14 bases sitting between them. CDR3 amino acids: CASSTRTASTGELFF. CDR3 nucleotides: TGTGCCAGCAGCACCCGGACAGCAAGCACCGGGGAGCTGTTTTTT.

The chain carries TRBV2 and TRBJ1-5; D is unclear. Germline V CDR1 and CDR2: SNHLY, FYNNEI. Trimming stripped 0 bases from V and 1 base from J, with 7 bases between. This CDR3 is 15 amino acids long. In DNA form, the CDR3 reads TGTGCCAGCAGTGAAGCGCGGGGAAGCAATCAGCCCCAGCATTTT. Amino acids: CASSEARGSNQPQHF.

The genes are TRBV18 and TRBJ2-5, with 7 bases fitting TRBD1. The germline V gene encodes CDR1 KGHSH and CDR2 LQKENI. With 0 bases clipped from V and 4 bases from J, the junction kept 5 bases outside the gene matches. The CDR3 runs to 15 residues. The CDR3 nucleotides read TGTGCCAGCTCACCACCCCGAGGGGGCAGAGAGACCCAGTACTTC. The encoded protein is CASSPPRGGRETQYF.